This passage covers 5 T cell receptor beta chains from one sample sequenced in a study of T cell responses to AZD1222 COVID-19 vaccine. Measured with immunoSEQ multiplex PCR; TCRdb has only the in-frame clones, and not every one. This specimen shows about 140,000 clones; the ten leading clones hold roughly 2%. The sample was peripheral blood. Source of these receptors: an adult in good health.

This sequence joins TRBV9 and TRBJ2-5; maybe TRBD1 (6 bases). Germline-derived CDR1 and CDR2 are SGDLS and YYNGEE. The ends were cut back, 3 bases at V and 2 bases at J, with 8 bases in the middle. The CDR3 is 13 amino acids. The chain's CDR3 is CASSARGQETQYF. In DNA, the CDR3 is TGTGCCAGCAGCGCCAGGGGTCAAGAGACCCAGTACTTC. Full variable domain (remainder filled in from reference TRBV9 and TRBJ2-5): DSGVTQTPKHLITATGQRVTLRCSPRSGDLSVYWYQQSLDQGLQFLIQYYNGEERAKGNILERFSAQQFPDLHSELNLSSLELGDSALYFCASSARGQETQYFGPGTRLLVL.

The rearrangement uses TRBV28 and TRBJ1-3, with 9 bases aligning to TRBD1. The CDR3 loop spans 16 amino acids. Germline loops: CDR1 MDHEN, CDR2 SYDVKM. Trimming at V came to 5 bases and at J to 3 bases, leaving 8 bases not matched to a gene. Here the CDR3 reads CASSLWTGDIGNTIYF. DNA for the CDR3: TGTGCCAGCAGTCTCTGGACAGGGGACATTGGAAACACCATATATTTT.

The chain couples TRBV5-1 to TRBJ1-1; D not resolved. This CDR3 contains 14 residues. Trimming took 4 bases from V and 4 from J, leaving 14 bases between them. Germline V lookup: CDR1 SGHRS, CDR2 YFSETQ. The CDR3 loop reads CASSLTGSRTEAFF. The CDR3 nucleotides are TGCGCCAGCAGCCTCACGGGATCCCGCACTGAAGCTTTCTTT.

By frequency, this clone is medium-sized. The chain links TRBV14 to TRBJ2-1; D call uncertain. Deletions cut 5 bases from V and 9 bases from J, with 11 bases between. From germline, CDR1 is SGHDN and CDR2 FVKESK. The CDR3 loop spans 12 amino acids. CDR3 coding DNA: TGTGCCAGCAGCGAGACCCTAACTGAGCAGTTCTTC. Translating gives CASSETLTEQFF.

The chain couples TRBV19 to TRBJ2-3, with TRBD2 identical over 14 bases. There are 19 residues in the CDR3. Germline V gene sequence: CDR1 LNHDA, CDR2 SQIVND (reference sequence). The junction had 6 bases not matched to a gene; V was cut back by 1 base and J by 0 bases. The CDR3 sequence is CASSIGGTSGGASTDTQYF. CDR3 in DNA: TGTGCCAGTAGTATAGGTGGGACTAGCGGGGGAGCTAGCACAGATACGCAGTATTTT.